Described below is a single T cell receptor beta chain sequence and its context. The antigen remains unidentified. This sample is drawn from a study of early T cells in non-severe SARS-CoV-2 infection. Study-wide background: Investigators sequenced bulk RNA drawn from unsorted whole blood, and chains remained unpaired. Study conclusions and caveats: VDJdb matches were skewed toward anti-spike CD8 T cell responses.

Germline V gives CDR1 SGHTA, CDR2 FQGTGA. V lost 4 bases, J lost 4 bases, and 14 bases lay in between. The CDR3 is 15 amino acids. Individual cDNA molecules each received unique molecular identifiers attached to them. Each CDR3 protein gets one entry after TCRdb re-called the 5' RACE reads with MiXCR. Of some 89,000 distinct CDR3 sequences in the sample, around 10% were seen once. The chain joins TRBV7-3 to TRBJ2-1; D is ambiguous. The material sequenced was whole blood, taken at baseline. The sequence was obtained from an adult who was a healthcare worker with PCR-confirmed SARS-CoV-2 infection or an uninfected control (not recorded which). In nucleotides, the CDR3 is TGTGCCAGCAGCTCCAGCAGTGACGGTTACAATGAGCAGTTCTTC. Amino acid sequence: CASSSSSDGYNEQFF.